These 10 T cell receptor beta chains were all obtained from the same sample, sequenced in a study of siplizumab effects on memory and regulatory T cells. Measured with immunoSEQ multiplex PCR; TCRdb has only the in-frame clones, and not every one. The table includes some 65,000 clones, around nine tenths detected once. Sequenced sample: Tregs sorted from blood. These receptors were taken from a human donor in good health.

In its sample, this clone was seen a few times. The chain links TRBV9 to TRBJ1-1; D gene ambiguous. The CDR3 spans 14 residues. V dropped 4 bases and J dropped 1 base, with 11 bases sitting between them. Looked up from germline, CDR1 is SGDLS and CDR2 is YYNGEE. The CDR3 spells CASSPLRRNTEAFF. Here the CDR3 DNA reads TGTGCCAGCAGCCCACTTAGGAGGAACACTGAAGCTTTCTTT.

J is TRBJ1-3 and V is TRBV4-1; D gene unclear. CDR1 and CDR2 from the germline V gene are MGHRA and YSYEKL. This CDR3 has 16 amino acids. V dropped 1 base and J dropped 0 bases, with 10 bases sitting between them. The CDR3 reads CASSQVGSFSGNTIYF. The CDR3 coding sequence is TGCGCCAGCAGCCAAGTTGGGTCCTTCTCTGGAAACACCATATATTTT.

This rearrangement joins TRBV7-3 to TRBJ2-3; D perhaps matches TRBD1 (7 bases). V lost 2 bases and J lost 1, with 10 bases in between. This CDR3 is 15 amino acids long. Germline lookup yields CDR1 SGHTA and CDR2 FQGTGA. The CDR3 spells CASSLFRGGTDTQYF. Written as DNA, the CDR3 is TGTGCCAGCAGCTTATTCAGGGGGGGCACAGATACGCAGTATTTT.

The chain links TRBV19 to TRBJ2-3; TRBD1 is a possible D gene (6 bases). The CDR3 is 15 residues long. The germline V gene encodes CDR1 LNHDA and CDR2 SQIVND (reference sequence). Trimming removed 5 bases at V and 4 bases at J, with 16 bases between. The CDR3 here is CASSPGELSSDTQYF. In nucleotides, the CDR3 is TGTGCCAGTAGTCCAGGGGAATTAAGCTCAGATACGCAGTATTTT.

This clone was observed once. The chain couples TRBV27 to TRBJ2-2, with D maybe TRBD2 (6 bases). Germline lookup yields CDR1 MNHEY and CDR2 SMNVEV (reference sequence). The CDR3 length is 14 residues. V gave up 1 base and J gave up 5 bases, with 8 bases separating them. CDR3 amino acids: CASSLFGGTGELFF. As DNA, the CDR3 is TGTGCCAGCAGTTTATTCGGGGGTACCGGGGAGCTGTTTTTT.

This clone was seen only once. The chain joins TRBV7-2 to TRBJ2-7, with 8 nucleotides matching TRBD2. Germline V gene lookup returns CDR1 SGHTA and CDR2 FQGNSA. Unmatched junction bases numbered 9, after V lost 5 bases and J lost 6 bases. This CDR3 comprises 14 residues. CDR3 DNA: TGTGCCAGCAGCCTAGAGGGGACTAGTCCCGAGCAGTACTTC. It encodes CASSLEGTSPEQYF.

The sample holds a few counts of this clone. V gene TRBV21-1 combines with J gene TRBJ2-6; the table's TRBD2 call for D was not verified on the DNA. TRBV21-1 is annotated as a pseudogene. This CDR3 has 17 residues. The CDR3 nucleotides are TGTGCCAGCAGCAGCCCCGGGGGGATCTCTGGGGCCAACGTCCTGACTTTC. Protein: CASSSPGGISGANVLTF.

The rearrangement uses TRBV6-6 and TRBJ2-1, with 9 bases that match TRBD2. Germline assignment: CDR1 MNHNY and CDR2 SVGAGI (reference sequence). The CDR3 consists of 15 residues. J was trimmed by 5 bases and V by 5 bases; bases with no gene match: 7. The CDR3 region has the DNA TGTGCCAGCAGTCTAATGCGCGGGAGGGACAATGAGCAGTTCTTC. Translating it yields CASSLMRGRDNEQFF.

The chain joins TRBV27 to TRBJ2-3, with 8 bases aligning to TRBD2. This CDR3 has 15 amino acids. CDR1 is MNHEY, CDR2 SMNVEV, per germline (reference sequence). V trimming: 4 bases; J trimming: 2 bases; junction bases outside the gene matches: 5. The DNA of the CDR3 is TGTGCCAGCAGTTCTGAACTAGCGGTCACAGATACGCAGTATTTT. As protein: CASSSELAVTDTQYF.

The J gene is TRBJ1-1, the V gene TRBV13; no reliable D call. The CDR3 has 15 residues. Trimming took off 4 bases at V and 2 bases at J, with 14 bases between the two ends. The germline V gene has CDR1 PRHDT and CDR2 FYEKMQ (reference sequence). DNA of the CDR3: TGTGCCAGCAGCTCGGGTAGCTCTCCAAACACTGAAGCTTTCTTT. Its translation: CASSSGSSPNTEAFF.